A selection of T cell receptor beta chains follows, all from one sample in a study of CD8+CD57+ T cells in acquired aplastic anemia. In TCRdb, the reads were re-called with MiXCR into one record per CDR3 protein. Among about 150,000 distinct CDR3 sequences listed, 40% to 55% were seen once. Sample: sorted CD4+, CD8+, or CD8+CD57+ T cells (not recorded which) from PBMCs. Receptors originate from a human donor with aplastic anemia. The CDR3 runs from the conserved cysteine through the conserved F or W. D genes are given only for firm matches. Clone sizes are given selectively: once, few, many, or a class where the clone is expanded.

clone_size: many; d_call: -; v_call: TRBV19; j_call: TRBJ1-3; cdr3_nt: TGTGCCAGTATTGACTTGAGCTCTGGAAACACCATATATTTT; cdr3_aa: CASIDLSSGNTIYF
clone_size: -; d_call: -; v_call: TRBV2; j_call: TRBJ2-1; cdr3_nt: TGTGCCAGCAGTGAAACGACTAGTGGCAATGAGCAGTTCTTC; cdr3_aa: CASSETTSGNEQFF
clone_size: -; d_call: -; v_call: TRBV15; j_call: TRBJ1-2; cdr3_nt: TGTGCCACCAGCAGAGATCATTTAAAGGACTATGGCTACACCTTC; cdr3_aa: CATSRDHLKDYGYTF
clone_size: -; d_call: -; v_call: TRBV20-1; j_call: TRBJ2-1; cdr3_nt: TGCAGTGCTAGTCGGGGCGGATTGTACAATGAGCAGTTCTTC; cdr3_aa: CSASRGGLYNEQFF
clone_size: many; d_call: -; v_call: TRBV14; j_call: TRBJ1-2; cdr3_nt: TGTGCCAGCAGCCCAGAAGGAGCCCCGAACTATGGCTACACCTTC; cdr3_aa: CASSPEGAPNYGYTF
clone_size: few; d_call: TRBD1; v_call: TRBV4-1; j_call: TRBJ1-4; cdr3_nt: TGCGCCAGCAGCCAAGATGGGACAGGGGGTGAAAAACTGTTTTTT; cdr3_aa: CASSQDGTGGEKLFF
clone_size: few; d_call: -; v_call: TRBV24-1; j_call: TRBJ2-3; cdr3_nt: TGTGCCACCAGTGACCCGGGATCGCCGAGGGATGAGCAGTATTTT; cdr3_aa: CATSDPGSPRDEQYF
clone_size: many; d_call: -; v_call: TRBV5-1; j_call: TRBJ1-4; cdr3_nt: TGCGCCAGCAGCTTGGGGGGGTTCGCAACTAATGAAAAACTGTTTTTT; cdr3_aa: CASSLGGFATNEKLFF
clone_size: many; d_call: -; v_call: TRBV2; j_call: TRBJ1-5; cdr3_nt: TGTGCCAGCAGTGAAGCCTATAGCAATCAGCCCCAGCATTTT; cdr3_aa: CASSEAYSNQPQHF
clone_size: few; d_call: TRBD1; v_call: TRBV10-3; j_call: TRBJ2-7; cdr3_nt: TGTGCCATCAGCGCCGCGGGGACAGGGGACGAGCAGTACTTC; cdr3_aa: CAISAAGTGDEQYF
clone_size: many; d_call: TRBD1; v_call: TRBV7-2; j_call: TRBJ2-7; cdr3_nt: TGTGCCAGCAGCTACGGGGGACAGGGGGTAGGCGAGCAGTACTTC; cdr3_aa: CASSYGGQGVGEQYF
clone_size: -; d_call: TRBD1; v_call: TRBV15; j_call: TRBJ1-5; cdr3_nt: TGTGCCACCAGCAGAGCCGGGACAGTGAATCAGCCCCAGCATTTT; cdr3_aa: CATSRAGTVNQPQHF
clone_size: many; d_call: -; v_call: TRBV6-5; j_call: TRBJ1-1; cdr3_nt: TGTGCCAGCAGTTACTTCCCCAACCTGAACACTGAAGCTTTCTTT; cdr3_aa: CASSYFPNLNTEAFF
clone_size: many; d_call: -; v_call: TRBV19; j_call: TRBJ1-2; cdr3_nt: TGTGCCACAACACGGAGGCAGAGTGACTATGGCTACACCTTC; cdr3_aa: CATTRRQSDYGYTF
clone_size: -; d_call: TRBD1; v_call: TRBV20-1; j_call: TRBJ1-6; cdr3_nt: TGCAGTGCTAGTAAGACAGGGAATTCACCCCTCCACTTT; cdr3_aa: CSASKTGNSPLHF
clone_size: many; d_call: -; v_call: TRBV6-1; j_call: TRBJ2-2; cdr3_nt: TGTGCCAGCAGACACACCGGGGAGCTGTTTTTT; cdr3_aa: CASRHTGELFF
clone_size: many; d_call: -; v_call: TRBV20-1; j_call: TRBJ1-2; cdr3_nt: TGCAGTGCTAGAGAAATGGCAGCCTATGGCTACACCTTC; cdr3_aa: CSAREMAAYGYTF
clone_size: -; d_call: -; v_call: TRBV4-1; j_call: TRBJ1-1; cdr3_nt: TGCGCCAGCAGCCAAGGAAGAAGTCGGGCTTTCTTT; cdr3_aa: CASSQGRSRAFF
clone_size: many; d_call: TRBD1; v_call: TRBV19; j_call: TRBJ1-5; cdr3_nt: TGTGCCAGTAGTATAGGGACAGGGAGGAGTCAGCCCCAGCATTTT; cdr3_aa: CASSIGTGRSQPQHF
clone_size: many; d_call: -; v_call: TRBV11-2; j_call: TRBJ1-2; cdr3_nt: TGTGCCAGCAGCTTAGAGGGACGGGAAGGCAACTATGGCTACACCTTC; cdr3_aa: CASSLEGREGNYGYTF
clone_size: -; d_call: TRBD1; v_call: TRBV12-3/TRBV12-4; j_call: TRBJ2-5; cdr3_nt: TGTGCCAGCAGTGGGGACAGGGACGTGGAGACCCAGTACTTC; cdr3_aa: CASSGDRDVETQYF
clone_size: -; d_call: TRBD2; v_call: TRBV30; j_call: TRBJ2-5; cdr3_nt: TGTGCCTGGAGTCTAAGAGCGGGAGAAGAGACCCAGTACTTC; cdr3_aa: CAWSLRAGEETQYF
clone_size: few; d_call: TRBD1; v_call: TRBV19; j_call: TRBJ1-1; cdr3_nt: TGTGCCAGTAGTATAGTTGGGGACAGGGGGCAAGGCACTGAAGCTTTCTTT; cdr3_aa: CASSIVGDRGQGTEAFF
clone_size: many; d_call: -; v_call: TRBV2; j_call: TRBJ2-7; cdr3_nt: TGTGCCAGCACCTACACAACGTACGAGCAGTACTTC; cdr3_aa: CASTYTTYEQYF
clone_size: once; d_call: -; v_call: TRBV25-1; j_call: TRBJ2-7; cdr3_nt: TGTGCCAGCAGTGATCCGGGAGTCCACGAGCAGTACTTC; cdr3_aa: CASSDPGVHEQYF
clone_size: -; d_call: -; v_call: TRBV2; j_call: TRBJ2-7; cdr3_nt: TGCGCCAGCACTGGGACCCGCGAGCAGTACTTC; cdr3_aa: CASTGTREQYF
clone_size: few; d_call: -; v_call: TRBV19; j_call: TRBJ1-4; cdr3_nt: TGTGCCAGTAGCTTCGGGACGCGTGGGGAAAAACTGTTTTTT; cdr3_aa: CASSFGTRGEKLFF
clone_size: -; d_call: -; v_call: TRBV20-1; j_call: TRBJ1-2; cdr3_nt: TGCAGTGCTAGCACAGTCTATGGCTACACCTTC; cdr3_aa: CSASTVYGYTF
clone_size: few; d_call: -; v_call: TRBV29-1; j_call: TRBJ1-4; cdr3_nt: TGCAGCGTTGTGGACAGACCAAATGAAAAACTGTTTTTT; cdr3_aa: CSVVDRPNEKLFF
clone_size: -; d_call: TRBD1; v_call: TRBV25-1; j_call: TRBJ2-7; cdr3_nt: TGTGCCAGCAGCAAAGGACAGGGTCACTACGAGCAGTACTTC; cdr3_aa: CASSKGQGHYEQYF
clone_size: -; d_call: -; v_call: TRBV14; j_call: TRBJ2-5; cdr3_nt: TGTGCCAGCAGCCAAGATGCAGGAATGAGGGAGACCCAGTACTTC; cdr3_aa: CASSQDAGMRETQYF
clone_size: -; d_call: -; v_call: TRBV15; j_call: TRBJ2-2; cdr3_nt: TGTGCCACCAGCAGACAGAACACCGGGGAGCTGTTTTTT; cdr3_aa: CATSRQNTGELFF
clone_size: many; d_call: TRBD1; v_call: TRBV5-1; j_call: TRBJ2-5; cdr3_nt: TGCGCCAGCAGTTCCGGGACAGGGGGCCGGGAGATCCAGTACTTC; cdr3_aa: CASSSGTGGREIQYF
clone_size: -; d_call: -; v_call: TRBV6-1; j_call: TRBJ2-7; cdr3_nt: TGTGCCAGCAGCTCCCTTAATTGGGCCTACGAGCAGTACTTC; cdr3_aa: CASSSLNWAYEQYF
clone_size: few; d_call: TRBD2; v_call: TRBV27; j_call: TRBJ2-3; cdr3_nt: TGTGCCAGCAGTCACCGGACTAGCGGGAGCACAGATACGCAGTATTTT; cdr3_aa: CASSHRTSGSTDTQYF
clone_size: -; d_call: -; v_call: TRBV5-5; j_call: TRBJ1-3; cdr3_nt: TGTGCCAGCAGCTTGGTACAGGGTATCTCTGGAAACACCATATATTTT; cdr3_aa: CASSLVQGISGNTIYF
clone_size: many; d_call: TRBD2; v_call: TRBV4-3; j_call: TRBJ2-3; cdr3_nt: TGCGCCAGCAGCCAAGATCGTCTAGCGGGAGTAGATACGCAGTATTTT; cdr3_aa: CASSQDRLAGVDTQYF
clone_size: -; d_call: -; v_call: TRBV24-1; j_call: TRBJ2-3; cdr3_nt: TGTGCCACCAGTGATGAGGGGAGGACTACGCAGTATTTT; cdr3_aa: CATSDEGRTTQYF
clone_size: many; d_call: TRBD1; v_call: TRBV5-1; j_call: TRBJ2-5; cdr3_nt: TGCGCCAGCAGCACAGGGACAGGGAGCCAAGAGACCCAGTACTTC; cdr3_aa: CASSTGTGSQETQYF
clone_size: -; d_call: -; v_call: TRBV27; j_call: TRBJ1-1; cdr3_nt: TGTGCCAGCAGTTTATCGCGGGAATACACTGAAGCTTTCTTT; cdr3_aa: CASSLSREYTEAFF